Shown below are 12 T cell receptor beta chains from a single sample sequenced in a study of cytomegalovirus exposure and HLA in healthy donors. The PCR was carried out with 60 Vbeta primers and 13 Jbeta primers. Assay: immunoSEQ multiplex PCR; the TCRdb copy retains only in-frame clones and omits some. The sample yields 180,000 or so clones, 82% seen once. Sequenced: PBMCs. The receptors were sampled from a boy aged 2-9 years in good health and CMV-seronegative.

The DNA for the CDR3 is TGTGCCAGCAGCTCATTTGGGGCGGGCAATCAGCCCCAGCATTTT. Translating it yields CASSSFGAGNQPQHF. This chain connects TRBV5-8 to TRBJ1-5, with D perhaps matching TRBD1 (5 bases). Looked up from germline, CDR1 is SGHTS and CDR2 is YDEGEE. Deletions cut 3 bases from V and 2 bases from J, with 12 bases between. The length of the CDR3 is 15 residues. The whole variable domain, remainder taken from reference TRBV5-8 and TRBJ1-5, is EAGVTQSPTHLIKTRGQQATLRCSPISGHTSVYWYQQALGLGLQFLLWYDEGEERNRGNFPPRFSGRQFPNYSSELNVNALELEDSALYLCASSSFGAGNQPQHFGDGTRLSIL.

The chain couples TRBV5-1 to TRBJ1-5; 8 bases are shared with TRBD1. The J segment lost 0 bases and the V segment lost 2 bases, leaving 4 bases of the junction unmatched. The CDR3 runs to 16 residues. Germline V gives CDR1 SGHRS, CDR2 YFSETQ. CDR3 residues: CASSFGTGDSNQPQHF. CDR3 nucleotides: TGCGCCAGCAGCTTTGGGACAGGTGATAGCAATCAGCCCCAGCATTTT. Variable domain in full (rest from reference TRBV5-1 and TRBJ1-5): KAGVTQTPRYLIKTRGQQVTLSCSPISGHRSVSWYQQTPGQGLQFLFEYFSETQRNKGNFPGRFSGRQFSNSRSEMNVSTLELGDSALYLCASSFGTGDSNQPQHFGDGTRLSIL.

The gene calls are TRBV7-2 and TRBJ2-7; TRBD1 aligns across 9 bases. CDR1 and CDR2 (germline): SGHTA, FQGNSA. J was trimmed by 0 bases and V by 5 bases; bases with no gene match: 5. The CDR3 length is 15 residues. The CDR3 here is CASSVGTGFSYEQYF. The CDR3 DNA follows: TGTGCCAGCAGCGTCGGGACAGGGTTCTCCTACGAGCAGTACTTC.

The chain uses TRBV9 and TRBJ1-2; weak D call: TRBD1 (5 bases). This CDR3 spans 13 amino acids. The V end was cut by 2 bases, the J end by 4 bases, with 9 bases between. In germline, CDR1 is SGDLS, CDR2 YYNGEE. DNA of the CDR3: TGTGCCAGCAGCGTCGACAGACGCTATGGCTACACCTTC. Its protein product is CASSVDRRYGYTF. Together with reference TRBV9 and TRBJ1-2, the CDR3 gives the full variable domain: DSGVTQTPKHLITATGQRVTLRCSPRSGDLSVYWYQQSLDQGLQFLIQYYNGEERAKGNILERFSAQQFPDLHSELNLSSLELGDSALYFCASSVDRRYGYTFGSGTRLTVV.

This chain uses TRBV19 with TRBJ1-1; the D gene is possibly TRBD1 (5 bases). CDR3 length: 14 amino acids. V shed 6 bases and J shed 4 bases, with 15 bases lying between them. From germline, CDR1 is LNHDA and CDR2 SQIVND (reference sequence). The CDR3 region has the DNA TGTGCCAGTAGCGCGGGGCAGGGTGGCACTGAAGCTTTCTTT. It specifies CASSAGQGGTEAFF.

The chain has TRBV2 and TRBJ2-5; 13 bases are a match to TRBD2. CDR3 length: 16 amino acids. Unmatched junction bases numbered 3, after V lost 5 bases and J lost 0 bases. CDR1 and CDR2 (germline): SNHLY, FYNNEI. The CDR3: CASSSTSGGYQETQYF. The CDR3 DNA is TGTGCCAGCAGTTCGACTAGCGGGGGGTACCAAGAGACCCAGTACTTC. Full variable domain (outside the CDR3, taken from reference TRBV2 and TRBJ2-5): EPEVTQTPSHQVTQMGQEVILRCVPISNHLYFYWYRQILGQKVEFLVSFYNNEISEKSEIFDDQFSVERPDGSNFTLKIRSTKLEDSAMYFCASSSTSGGYQETQYFGPGTRLLVL.

The chain has TRBV6-5 and TRBJ1-2; possible D gene TRBD1, 5 bases. V lost 7 bases and J lost 7, with 16 bases in between. CDR1 and CDR2 (germline): MNHEY, SVGAGI. CDR3 length equals 13 residues. The CDR3 loop reads CASTNRLFSGYTF. The DNA for the CDR3 is TGTGCCAGCACAAACAGGCTTTTTAGTGGCTACACCTTC.

The V and J genes are TRBV19 and TRBJ1-2, with a possible D match to TRBD1 (6 bases). CDR1 and CDR2 from the germline V gene are LNHDA and SQIVND (reference sequence). Deletions cut 7 bases from V and 0 bases from J, with 12 bases between. This CDR3 has 14 amino acids. This CDR3 reads CASNQGTTNYGYTF. As DNA, the CDR3 is TGTGCCAGTAATCAGGGGACAACTAACTATGGCTACACCTTC.

The chain recombines TRBV12-5 with TRBJ2-3; TRBD2 aligns across 9 bases. Unmatched junction bases numbered 7, after V lost 6 bases and J lost 0 bases. The CDR3 has 16 amino acids. Germline V gives CDR1 LGHNT, CDR2 FRNRAP. The CDR3 DNA is TGTGCTAGTGGATCACGACTAGCGGAAAGCACAGATACGCAGTATTTT. Residues: CASGSRLAESTDTQYF.

The chain uses TRBV21-1 and TRBJ1-6; the DNA was not used to check the table's D call, TRBD1. TRBV21-1 is tagged as a pseudogene. The CDR3 is 16 residues long. DNA for the CDR3: TGTGCCAGCAGCAAAGAAGAGGGACAGGTGCTCTCACCCCTCCACTTT. This encodes CASSKEEGQVLSPLHF.

The chain recombines TRBV18 with TRBJ2-3; TRBD1 matches 9 bases. The CDR3 has 15 amino acids. With 5 bases clipped from V and 1 base from J, the junction kept 4 bases outside the gene matches. The germline V gene has CDR1 KGHSH and CDR2 LQKENI. CDR3 sequence (DNA): TGTGCCAGCTCAAGACAGGGGGTGGGCACAGATACGCAGTATTTT. This gives the protein CASSRQGVGTDTQYF.

The chain is built from TRBV27 and TRBJ1-4; D gene ambiguous. The CDR3 contains 13 residues. Trimming removed 6 bases at V and 3 bases at J, with 8 bases between. Germline values: CDR1 MNHEY, CDR2 SMNVEV (reference sequence). As DNA, the CDR3 is TGTGCCAGCAGGGCTAGTGCTAATGAAAAACTGTTTTTT. Translation gives CASRASANEKLFF. Looking up the rest from reference TRBV27 and TRBJ1-4 gives the full variable domain: EAQVTQNPRYLITVTGKKLTVTCSQNMNHEYMSWYRQDPGLGLRQIYYSMNVEVTDKGDVPEGYKVSRKEKRNFPLILESPSPNQTSLYFCASRASANEKLFFGSGTQLSVL.